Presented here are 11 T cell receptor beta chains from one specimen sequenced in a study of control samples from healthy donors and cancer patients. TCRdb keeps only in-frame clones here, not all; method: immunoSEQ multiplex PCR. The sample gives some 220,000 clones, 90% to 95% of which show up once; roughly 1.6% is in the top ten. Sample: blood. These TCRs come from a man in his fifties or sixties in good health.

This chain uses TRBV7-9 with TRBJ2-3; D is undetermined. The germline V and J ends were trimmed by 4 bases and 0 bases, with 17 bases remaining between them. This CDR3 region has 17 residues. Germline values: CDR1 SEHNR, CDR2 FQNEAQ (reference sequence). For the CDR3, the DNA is TGTGCCAGCAGCTCGTCCACAGCAGGTACTAGCACAGATACGCAGTATTTT. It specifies CASSSSTAGTSTDTQYF.

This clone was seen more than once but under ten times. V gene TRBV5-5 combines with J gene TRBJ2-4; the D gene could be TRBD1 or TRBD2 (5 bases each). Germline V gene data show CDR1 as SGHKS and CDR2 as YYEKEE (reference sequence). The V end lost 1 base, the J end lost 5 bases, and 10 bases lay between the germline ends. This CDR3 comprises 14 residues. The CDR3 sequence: CASSLLVGQNIQYF. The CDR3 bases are TGTGCCAGCAGCTTGCTGGTGGGACAAAACATTCAGTACTTC.

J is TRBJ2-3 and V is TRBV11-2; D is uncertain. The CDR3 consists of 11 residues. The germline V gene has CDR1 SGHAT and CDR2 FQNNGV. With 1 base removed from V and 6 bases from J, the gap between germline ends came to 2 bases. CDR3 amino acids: CASSLGDTQYF. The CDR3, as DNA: TGTGCCAGCAGCTTAGGGGATACGCAGTATTTT.

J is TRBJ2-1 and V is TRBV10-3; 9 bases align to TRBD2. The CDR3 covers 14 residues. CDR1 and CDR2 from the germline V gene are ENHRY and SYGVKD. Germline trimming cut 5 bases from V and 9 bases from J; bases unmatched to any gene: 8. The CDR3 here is CAISQGGLAGEQFF. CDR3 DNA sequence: TGTGCCATCAGTCAAGGGGGACTAGCAGGTGAGCAGTTCTTC.

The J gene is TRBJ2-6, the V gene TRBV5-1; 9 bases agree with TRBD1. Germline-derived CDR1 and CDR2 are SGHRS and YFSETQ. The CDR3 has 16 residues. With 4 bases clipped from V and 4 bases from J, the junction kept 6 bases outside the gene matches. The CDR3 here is CASSLQGALGANVLTF. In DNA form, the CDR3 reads TGCGCCAGCAGCCTACAGGGGGCTCTGGGGGCCAACGTCCTGACTTTC.

The CDR3 loop reads CASSPRLAGLTDTQYF. Here the CDR3 DNA reads TGTGCCAGCAGTCCCCGACTAGCGGGCCTCACAGATACGCAGTATTTT. The V call is TRBV2, the J call TRBJ2-3; 10 bases are shared with TRBD2. With V trimmed by 5 bases and J by 2 bases, 7 bases remained unmatched. The CDR3 extends over 16 amino acids. The V gene's germline CDR1 is SNHLY and CDR2 FYNNEI. Full variable domain (remainder filled in from reference TRBV2 and TRBJ2-3): EPEVTQTPSHQVTQMGQEVILRCVPISNHLYFYWYRQILGQKVEFLVSFYNNEISEKSEIFDDQFSVERPDGSNFTLKIRSTKLEDSAMYFCASSPRLAGLTDTQYFGPGTRLTVL.

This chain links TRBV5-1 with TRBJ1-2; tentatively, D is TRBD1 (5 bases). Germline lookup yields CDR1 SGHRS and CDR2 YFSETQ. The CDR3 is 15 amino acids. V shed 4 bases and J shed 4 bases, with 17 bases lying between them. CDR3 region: CASSPPTGEGYGYTF. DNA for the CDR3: TGCGCCAGCAGCCCCCCCACGGGGGAGGGCTATGGCTACACCTTC.

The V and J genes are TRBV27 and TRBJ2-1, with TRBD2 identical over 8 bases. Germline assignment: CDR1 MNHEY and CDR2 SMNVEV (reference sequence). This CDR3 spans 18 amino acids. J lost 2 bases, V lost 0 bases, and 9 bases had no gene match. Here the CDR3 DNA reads TGTGCCAGCAGTTTATCGGCATTTAGCGGGGTTGCCTACAATGAGCAGTTCTTC. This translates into CASSLSAFSGVAYNEQFF.

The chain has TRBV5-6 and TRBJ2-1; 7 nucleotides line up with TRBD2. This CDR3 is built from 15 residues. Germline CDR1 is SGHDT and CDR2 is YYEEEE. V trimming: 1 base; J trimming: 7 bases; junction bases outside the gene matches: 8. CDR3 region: CASSLSLAELNEQFF. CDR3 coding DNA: TGTGCCAGCAGCTTGTCCCTAGCGGAGTTAAATGAGCAGTTCTTC.

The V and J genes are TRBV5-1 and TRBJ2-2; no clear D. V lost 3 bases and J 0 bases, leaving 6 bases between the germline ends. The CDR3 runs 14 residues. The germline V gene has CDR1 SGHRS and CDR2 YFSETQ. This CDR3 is CASSSNTNTGELFF. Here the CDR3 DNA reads TGCGCCAGCAGCTCAAACACGAACACCGGGGAGCTGTTTTTT.

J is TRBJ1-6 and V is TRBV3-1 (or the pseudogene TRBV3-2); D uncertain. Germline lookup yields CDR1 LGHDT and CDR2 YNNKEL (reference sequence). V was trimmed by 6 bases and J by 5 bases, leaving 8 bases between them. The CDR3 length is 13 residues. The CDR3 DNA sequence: TGTGCCAGCAGGGGTCAAGATAATTCACCCCTCCACTTT. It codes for CASRGQDNSPLHF.